A selection of T cell receptor beta chains follows, all from one sample in a study of regulatory T cells in long-lasting Graves disease. One entry per CDR3 protein, called by TCRdb with MiXCR from the multiplex PCR reads. The sample includes a few hundred thousand distinct CDR3 sequences, around a sixth of them seen just once. The same data also contributed to another study, on T cells in Graves' hyperthyroidism and ophthalmopathy.

Sample: peripheral blood mononuclear cells (PBMCs), taken at new diagnosis, from a patient treated with antithyroid drugs. These receptors all stem from a woman aged 25 to 45 with Graves disease. Each CDR3 is given with its conserved first and last residue. The order of the fields is CDR3 length, clone size, V gene, J gene, D gene, CDR3 protein, CDR3 DNA. A D gene is named only where the DNA matches it firmly. The size field is filled for only some rows; it gives once, few, many or a size class.

length: 17
size: many
V: TRBV5-4
J: TRBJ2-3
D: TRBD2
CDR3: CASSHTSGGGPTDTQYF
DNA: TGTGCCAGCAGCCACACTAGCGGGGGAGGTCCCACAGATACGCAGTATTTT

length: 15
size: many
V: TRBV6-2/TRBV6-3
J: TRBJ1-2
D: TRBD1
CDR3: CASSEEVGQGYGYTF
DNA: TGTGCCAGCAGTGAAGAGGTGGGACAGGGCTATGGCTACACCTTC

length: 15
size: many
V: TRBV18
J: TRBJ1-5
D: TRBD1
CDR3: CASSLSGGANQPQHF
DNA: TGTGCCAGCTCACTGTCAGGGGGGGCCAATCAGCCCCAGCATTTT

length: 13
size: many
V: TRBV20-1
J: TRBJ1-4
D: .
CDR3: CSASPAVNEKLFF
DNA: TGCAGTGCTAGCCCCGCCGTGAATGAAAAACTGTTTTTT

length: 17
size: .
V: TRBV11-2
J: TRBJ2-7
D: TRBD2
CDR3: CASRRLAGGERPYEQYF
DNA: TGTGCCAGCAGGCGACTAGCGGGGGGAGAACGTCCCTACGAGCAGTACTTC

length: 16
size: many
V: TRBV5-5
J: TRBJ2-3
D: .
CDR3: CASSPQGMRSTDTQYF
DNA: TGTGCCAGCAGCCCTCAGGGGATGAGATCCACAGATACGCAGTATTTT

length: 13
size: many
V: TRBV3-1
J: TRBJ2-5
D: .
CDR3: CASSQDLWETQYF
DNA: TGTGCCAGCAGCCAAGATTTATGGGAGACCCAGTACTTC

length: 16
size: many
V: TRBV12-3/TRBV12-4
J: TRBJ1-5
D: .
CDR3: CASSPRGLWSNQPQHF
DNA: TGTGCCAGCAGTCCAAGGGGCCTTTGGAGCAATCAGCCCCAGCATTTT

length: 15
size: many
V: TRBV20-1
J: TRBJ2-7
D: .
CDR3: CSARTYAQGSYEQYF
DNA: TGCAGTGCCAGGACGTATGCTCAAGGGTCCTACGAGCAGTACTTC

length: 15
size: many
V: TRBV6-2/TRBV6-3
J: TRBJ1-1
D: .
CDR3: CASSDRLLMNTEAFF
DNA: TGTGCCAGCAGTGATAGGTTACTCATGAACACTGAAGCTTTCTTT

length: 15
size: many
V: TRBV5-1
J: TRBJ1-2
D: .
CDR3: CASSLGRGDGYGYTF
DNA: TGCGCCAGCAGCTTGGGCAGGGGAGACGGCTATGGCTACACCTTC

length: 13
size: many
V: TRBV12-3/TRBV12-4
J: TRBJ1-1
D: .
CDR3: CASSKAGGTEAFF
DNA: TGTGCCAGCAGTAAGGCGGGCGGCACTGAAGCTTTCTTT

length: 14
size: many
V: TRBV11-1
J: TRBJ1-1
D: .
CDR3: CASSLDILNTEAFF
DNA: TGTGCCAGCAGCTTGGACATTTTGAACACTGAAGCTTTCTTT

length: 16
size: many
V: TRBV12-3/TRBV12-4
J: TRBJ2-3
D: .
CDR3: CASSLSYSLNTDTQYF
DNA: TGTGCCAGCAGTTTATCCTACAGCTTAAACACAGATACGCAGTATTTT

length: 16
size: many
V: TRBV27
J: TRBJ1-2
D: TRBD1
CDR3: CASSHGRQGRGYGYTF
DNA: TGTGCCAGCAGTCATGGTCGACAGGGTAGGGGGTATGGCTACACCTTC

length: 14
size: once
V: TRBV11-2
J: TRBJ2-3
D: .
CDR3: CASATGPFTDTQYF
DNA: TGTGCCAGCGCCACGGGACCCTTCACAGATACGCAGTATTTT

length: 16
size: many
V: TRBV28
J: TRBJ1-1
D: .
CDR3: CASSLSSGGANTEAFF
DNA: TGTGCCAGCAGTTTATCATCCGGAGGGGCGAACACTGAAGCTTTCTTT

length: 12
size: many
V: TRBV2
J: TRBJ2-5
D: .
CDR3: CASARGQETQYF
DNA: TGTGCCAGTGCGCGGGGTCAAGAGACCCAGTACTTC

length: 13
size: many
V: TRBV6-5
J: TRBJ1-2
D: TRBD1
CDR3: CASSYPDRERYTF
DNA: TGTGCCAGCAGTTACCCAGACAGGGAACGCTACACCTTC

length: 14
size: many
V: TRBV3-1
J: TRBJ1-2
D: .
CDR3: CASSQLSRGYGYTF
DNA: TGTGCCAGCAGCCAATTAAGCCGGGGCTATGGCTACACCTTC

length: 13
size: .
V: TRBV6-1
J: TRBJ2-3
D: TRBD2
CDR3: CASKRGGTDTQYF
DNA: TGTGCCAGCAAGCGGGGGGGCACAGATACGCAGTATTTT

length: 15
size: many
V: TRBV7-8
J: TRBJ1-5
D: TRBD1
CDR3: CASSLGQGWHQPQHF
DNA: TGTGCCAGCAGCCTAGGACAGGGTTGGCATCAGCCCCAGCATTTT

length: 15
size: many
V: TRBV24-1
J: TRBJ1-1
D: .
CDR3: CASSGVRGANTEAFF
DNA: TGTGCCTCCTCCGGGGTTAGAGGGGCGAACACTGAAGCTTTCTTT

length: 15
size: .
V: TRBV6-1
J: TRBJ1-2
D: .
CDR3: CASSEWFNLNYGYTF
DNA: TGTGCCAGCAGTGAATGGTTCAACCTCAACTATGGCTACACCTTC

length: 16
size: .
V: TRBV11-2
J: TRBJ1-1
D: .
CDR3: CASSAVPTGRNTEAFF
DNA: TGTGCCAGCAGCGCCGTTCCCACAGGGCGTAACACTGAAGCTTTCTTT

length: 12
size: many
V: TRBV6-1
J: TRBJ1-1
D: .
CDR3: CASSEALREAFF
DNA: TGTGCCAGCAGTGAAGCGCTCCGTGAAGCTTTCTTT

length: 16
size: .
V: TRBV27
J: TRBJ2-2
D: .
CDR3: CASSHFRGSNTGELFF
DNA: TGTGCCAGCAGTCACTTCAGGGGTTCGAACACCGGGGAGCTGTTTTTT

length: 11
size: many
V: TRBV6-1
J: TRBJ2-2
D: .
CDR3: CGARNTGELFF
DNA: TGTGGCGCCCGGAACACCGGGGAGCTGTTTTTT

length: 13
size: .
V: TRBV10-2
J: TRBJ1-5
D: .
CDR3: CASRGTGVNAQHF
DNA: TGCGCCAGCAGAGGGACTGGGGTAAACGCCCAGCATTTT

length: 13
size: many
V: TRBV5-1
J: TRBJ1-2
D: .
CDR3: CASSLKTGSGYTF
DNA: TGCGCCAGCAGCTTGAAAACAGGTAGTGGCTACACCTTC

length: 15
size: .
V: TRBV7-2
J: TRBJ1-1
D: .
CDR3: CASSIVPDAGTEAFF
DNA: TGTGCCAGCAGCATCGTACCGGACGCAGGCACTGAAGCTTTCTTT

length: 19
size: .
V: TRBV2
J: TRBJ2-7
D: TRBD1
CDR3: CASRKKKGGTGQVSYEQYF
DNA: TGTGCCAGCCGAAAAAAGAAGGGAGGGACAGGGCAGGTATCCTACGAGCAGTACTTC

length: 15
size: many
V: TRBV7-2
J: TRBJ1-2
D: .
CDR3: CASSVSGTTGYGYTF
DNA: TGTGCCAGCAGCGTGTCGGGGACTACCGGCTATGGCTACACCTTC

length: 13
size: many
V: TRBV3-1
J: TRBJ1-1
D: .
CDR3: CASSQDPSEKAFF
DNA: TGTGCCAGCAGCCAAGACCCCTCAGAGAAAGCTTTCTTT

length: 14
size: many
V: TRBV7-2
J: TRBJ2-7
D: .
CDR3: CASSLATGAYEQYF
DNA: TGTGCCAGCAGCTTAGCGACGGGGGCCTACGAGCAGTACTTC

length: 17
size: many
V: TRBV14
J: TRBJ1-1
D: .
CDR3: CASSPYLGVGWDTEAFF
DNA: TGTGCCAGCAGCCCCTATTTGGGGGTGGGGTGGGACACTGAAGCTTTCTTT

length: 15
size: .
V: TRBV5-5
J: TRBJ2-1
D: TRBD2
CDR3: CASTLTSGGAYEQFF
DNA: TGTGCCAGCACCCTTACTAGCGGGGGGGCCTATGAGCAGTTCTTC

length: 13
size: many
V: TRBV20-1
J: TRBJ1-2
D: TRBD1
CDR3: CSARGQGIDGYTF
DNA: TGCAGTGCCCGGGGACAGGGAATTGATGGCTACACCTTC

length: 14
size: .
V: TRBV19
J: TRBJ2-7
D: .
CDR3: CASSIQGRAYEQYF
DNA: TGTGCCAGTAGTATACAAGGCAGGGCGTACGAGCAGTACTTC

length: 16
size: many
V: TRBV6-5
J: TRBJ2-1
D: .
CDR3: CASSYSIGGAPNEQFF
DNA: TGTGCCAGCAGTTACTCAATCGGCGGGGCGCCCAATGAGCAGTTCTTC

length: 14
size: .
V: TRBV12-3/TRBV12-4
J: TRBJ1-1
D: TRBD1
CDR3: CASSRQGENTEAFF
DNA: TGTGCCAGCAGTCGACAGGGGGAGAACACTGAAGCTTTCTTT

length: 17
size: many
V: TRBV10-3
J: TRBJ1-2
D: .
CDR3: CASNGGQGSGQRYGYTF
DNA: TGTGCCTCAAACGGGGGGCAGGGATCAGGGCAGCGGTATGGCTACACCTTC